Listed below are T cell receptor beta chains from one sample, sequenced in a study of Tregs in tolerant kidney transplant recipients. Measured with immunoSEQ multiplex PCR; TCRdb has only the in-frame clones, and not every one. Among 54,000 or so clones listed, about 90% were seen once. The specimen comprised CD8+ T cells from blood (PBMCs), sampled 24 months after the transplant. The receptors shown here come from a human patient who received a combined kidney and bone marrow transplant. Among the T cells, some may be from the graft donor. The CDR3 runs from the conserved cysteine through the conserved F or W. A D gene is named only where the DNA matches it firmly. A row's size may be missing; if present it is once, few, many or a size class.

length,V,J,D,size,DNA,CDR3
15,TRBV4-3,TRBJ2-5,.,.,TGCGCCAGCAGCCAAGTACGGGTCCTACAAGAGACCCAGTACTTC,CASSQVRVLQETQYF
14,TRBV7-2,TRBJ2-1,.,.,TGTGCCAGCAGCTTAGTGTTACGGGGGAATGAGCAGTTCTTC,CASSLVLRGNEQFF
15,TRBV19,TRBJ2-7,TRBD1,.,TGTGCCAGTAGTATGGCGACAGGGGCAACCTACGAGCAGTACTTC,CASSMATGATYEQYF
17,TRBV4-1,TRBJ2-7,.,.,TGCGCCAGCAGCCAAGAGGCCCTCGACAGAAGCTCCTACGAGCAGTACTTC,CASSQEALDRSSYEQYF
12,TRBV5-1,TRBJ1-2,.,.,TGCGCCAGCAGACTGACAGGTTATGGCTACACCTTC,CASRLTGYGYTF
14,TRBV6-5,TRBJ2-5,TRBD1,.,TGTGCCAGCAGCGGACAGGGTGGTCAAGAGACCCAGTACTTC,CASSGQGGQETQYF
14,TRBV5-6,TRBJ2-7,.,.,TGTGCCAGCAGCTTGGTTTCAGGGTGGGTTAAGCAGTACTTC,CASSLVSGWVKQYF
15,TRBV6-1,TRBJ1-5,.,.,TGTGCCAGCAGTGAAAATGGGCGCGCGTCCCAGCCCCAGCATTTT,CASSENGRASQPQHF
22,TRBV5-1,TRBJ2-4,TRBD2,.,TGCGCCAGCAGCCCGGAAGGGGTCTCTTGGCTAGCGGGTGATCTAGCCAAAAACATTCAGTACTTC,CASSPEGVSWLAGDLAKNIQYF
15,TRBV4-1,TRBJ2-7,TRBD1,.,TGCGCCAGCAGCCCCTGGACAGGGGGCAACTACGAGCAGTACTTC,CASSPWTGGNYEQYF
13,TRBV9,TRBJ2-7,.,.,TGTGCCAGCAGCCAAGGACAGCACTACGAGCAGTACTTC,CASSQGQHYEQYF
15,TRBV6-5,TRBJ2-1,TRBD1,.,TGTGCCAGCAGTAACCGGGACAGGGGATTCAATGAGCAGTTCTTC,CASSNRDRGFNEQFF
15,TRBV19,TRBJ1-5,.,.,TGCGCCAGTAGTATCTGGCAGGAGGCTAATCAGCCCCAGCATTTT,CASSIWQEANQPQHF
17,TRBV12-5,TRBJ1-1,.,.,TGTGCTAGTGGTTTTAGCGGACGGGCGGTGCTGAACACTGAAGCTTTCTTT,CASGFSGRAVLNTEAFF
18,TRBV21-1,TRBJ2-3,.,.,TGTGCCAGCAGCGTTAGCGGGGGAAGAGGGGGCGGGACAGATACGCAGTATTTT,CASSVSGGRGGGTDTQYF
18,TRBV28,TRBJ2-1,TRBD2,.,TGTGCCAGCAGTTTAGAATCCCTAGCGGGAGGAGATGGCGATGAGCAGTTCTTC,CASSLESLAGGDGDEQFF
22,TRBV9,TRBJ2-2,.,.,TGTGCCAGCAGTCGTATTTTGGGGGGACAGCCCCTTCTGAGTTTAGACACCGGGGAGCTGTTTTTT,CASSRILGGQPLLSLDTGELFF
16,TRBV11-2,TRBJ2-3,TRBD2,.,TGTGCCAGCAGCTTAGTAGCGGTAGCGGGAGGGGATACGCAGTATTTT,CASSLVAVAGGDTQYF
17,TRBV27,TRBJ1-5,TRBD1,.,TGTGCCAGCAGTTTATCTGGCCCGGGACAGTCTAATCAGCCCCAGCATTTT,CASSLSGPGQSNQPQHF
15,TRBV6-5,TRBJ2-3,TRBD2,.,TGTGCCAGCTCGGGGCTAGCGGGAGTAGTTGATACGCAGTATTTT,CASSGLAGVVDTQYF
14,TRBV14,TRBJ1-1,.,.,TGTGCCAGCAGCCCATGGACAGCGGACACTGAAGCTTTCTTT,CASSPWTADTEAFF
13,TRBV6-6,TRBJ1-2,.,.,TGTGCCACCCTTGGGCCGACCCACTATGGCTACACCTTC,CATLGPTHYGYTF
11,TRBV20-1,TRBJ2-1,.,.,TGCAGTGCTAGAGTGGGAGGTGAGCAGTTCTTC,CSARVGGEQFF
13,TRBV28,TRBJ1-2,TRBD1,.,TGTGCCAGCAGTCAAGACAGGGGCTATGGCTACACCTTC,CASSQDRGYGYTF
16,TRBV5-4,TRBJ2-3,TRBD2,.,TGTGCCAGCAGCTTGGGCATAGCGGGAGGCACAGATACGCAGTATTTT,CASSLGIAGGTDTQYF
14,TRBV7-6,TRBJ1-2,TRBD1,.,TGTGCCAGCAGCCCCCATGACAGGGCATATGGCTACACCTTC,CASSPHDRAYGYTF
14,TRBV7-2,TRBJ2-7,TRBD1,.,TGTGCCAGCAGCCCCGGGACAGGGCACTATGAGCAGTACTTC,CASSPGTGHYEQYF
14,TRBV28,TRBJ1-1,.,.,TGTGCCATTGCACCCGCCAGGGAGAACACTGAAGCTTTCTTT,CAIAPARENTEAFF
14,TRBV14,TRBJ1-5,TRBD1,.,TGTGCCAGCAGGGGGACAGGAGAAAATCAGCCCCAGCATTTT,CASRGTGENQPQHF
11,TRBV2,TRBJ1-2,.,.,TGTGCCAGGGACTCCACGGGGGGCTACACCTTC,CARDSTGGYTF
14,TRBV6-5,TRBJ2-7,TRBD1,few,TGTGCCAGCAGTACCGGGACAGGGTTCGACGAGCAGTACTTC,CASSTGTGFDEQYF
15,TRBV15,TRBJ1-4,.,.,TGTGCCACCAGCAGAGAACGGGGGACGACTGAAAAACTGTTTTTT,CATSRERGTTEKLFF
14,TRBV27,TRBJ1-3,.,.,TGTGCCAGCAGTTTACAGGGCTCTGGAAACACCATATATTTT,CASSLQGSGNTIYF
15,TRBV28,TRBJ1-5,.,once,TGTGCCAGCGGGCCCTGGCGTATGAGCAATCAGCCCCAGCATTTT,CASGPWRMSNQPQHF
16,TRBV7-9,TRBJ2-7,TRBD2,.,TGTGCCAGCAGCTCGGCGGGGGGGACAAGCGCCTACGAGCAGTACTTC,CASSSAGGTSAYEQYF
20,TRBV7-6,TRBJ2-3,TRBD2,few,TGTGCCAGCAGCTTAGCGGTGACCGGGAGGGCGCCAGATCGAACAGATACGCAGTATTTT,CASSLAVTGRAPDRTDTQYF
13,TRBV6-6,TRBJ1-5,.,.,TGTGCCAGCAGTTACATGGCGGGACAGCCCCAGCATTTT,CASSYMAGQPQHF
13,TRBV7-6,TRBJ2-7,.,once,TGTGCCAGCAGCTTTCGGCAGGACTACGAGCAGTACTTC,CASSFRQDYEQYF
15,TRBV28,TRBJ1-2,.,once,TGTGCCAGCAGTTTCCCGCGGGGCGGGAACTATGGCTACACCTTC,CASSFPRGGNYGYTF
15,TRBV7-7,TRBJ2-1,TRBD2,.,TGTGCCAGCAGCTTACTGACTAGCGGGGCCAATGAGCAGTTCTTC,CASSLLTSGANEQFF
16,TRBV5-1,TRBJ1-4,TRBD1,.,TGCGCCAGCAGCTTGGACGAGGGGGCGACAAATGAAAAACTGTTTTTT,CASSLDEGATNEKLFF
17,TRBV7-9,TRBJ2-5,.,once,TGTGCCAGCAGCGCTACGGTTTTAGGAGGGCACGGAGAGACCCAGTACTTC,CASSATVLGGHGETQYF
15,TRBV19,TRBJ2-3,TRBD1,.,TGTGCCAGTAATACTCCCGGACAGGGGACAGATACGCAGTATTTT,CASNTPGQGTDTQYF
19,TRBV19,TRBJ2-6,TRBD1,.,TGTGCCAGTAGTATGGCGACTCGAGGACAGGGCTCTGGGGCCAACGTCCTGACTTTC,CASSMATRGQGSGANVLTF
15,TRBV25-1,TRBJ2-5,.,.,TGTGCCAGCAGTGATCCTGCTAGCGAGCAAGAGACCCAGTACTTC,CASSDPASEQETQYF
11,TRBV19,TRBJ1-4,.,.,TGTGCCAGTAGTATCGGGACTAAACTGTTTTTT,CASSIGTKLFF
13,TRBV27,TRBJ2-7,TRBD2,.,TGTGCCAGCAGTTTGGGACTAGCCTACGAGCAGTACTTC,CASSLGLAYEQYF
13,TRBV7-2,TRBJ1-5,.,.,TGTGCCAGCAGCCTAGGGCCCGATCAGCCCCAGCATTTT,CASSLGPDQPQHF
12,TRBV4-1,TRBJ1-5,.,.,TGCGCCAGCAGCCAAAGGGGCCAGCCCCAGCATTTT,CASSQRGQPQHF